Below, 27 T cell receptor beta chains from the same sample are listed, as sequenced in a study of early T cells in non-severe SARS-CoV-2 infection. MiXCR was run by TCRdb on the 5' RACE reads, yielding one entry per CDR3 protein. This table holds approximately 50,000 distinct CDR3 sequences, around a tenth found once. The sequencing input was whole blood. The receptors shown here come from an adult who was a healthcare worker with PCR-confirmed SARS-CoV-2 infection or an uninfected control (not recorded which).

The chain has TRBV11-2 and TRBJ2-3, with 8 nucleotides matching TRBD2. Trimming took 0 bases from V and 8 from J; bases not matched to a gene: 4. The CDR3 is made up of 14 amino acids. From germline, CDR1 is SGHAT and CDR2 FQNNGV. CDR3 nucleotides: TGTGCCAGCAGCTTAGATCGGGGGGGAAGTACGCAGTATTTT. Translated, it gives CASSLDRGGSTQYF.

V gene TRBV19 combines with J gene TRBJ2-1; D is ambiguous. This CDR3 contains 11 residues. Germline CDR1 LNHDA, CDR2 SQIVND (reference sequence). Deletions cut 6 bases from V and 7 bases from J, with 7 bases between. This chain's CDR3 is CASSELNEQFF. In nucleotides, the CDR3 is TGTGCCAGTAGCGAATTGAATGAGCAGTTCTTC.

V usage is TRBV29-1 and J usage is TRBJ2-1; D might be TRBD2 (6 bases). The V end lost 1 base, the J end lost 2 bases, and 9 bases lay between the germline ends. Germline V gene sequence: CDR1 SQVTM, CDR2 ANQGSEA. The CDR3 contains 14 residues. The CDR3 spells CSVEGLETYNEQFF. As DNA, the CDR3 is TGCAGCGTTGAAGGACTAGAAACCTACAATGAGCAGTTCTTC.

In its sample, this clonotype was seen many times. The CDR3 sequence: CSVRDSNEQFF. DNA of the CDR3: TGCAGCGTCCGGGACAGCAATGAGCAGTTCTTC. The chain couples TRBV29-1 to TRBJ2-1; 7 nucleotides align to TRBD1. This CDR3 is built from 11 residues. The V and J ends lost 6 bases and 6 bases, in that order; junction bases with no gene match: 2. Germline lookup yields CDR1 SQVTM and CDR2 ANQGSEA.

This clonotype was seen a few times. This chain uses TRBV5-1 with TRBJ1-4; D call uncertain. The germline CDR1 and CDR2 sequences are SGHRS and YFSETQ. The CDR3 length is 16 residues. The V gene lost 2 bases and the J gene lost 4 bases, with 15 bases spanning the gap. The CDR3 DNA follows: TGCGCCAGCAGCTTAGGAAATACCGATAATAATGAAAAACTGTTTTTT. Its protein product is CASSLGNTDNNEKLFF.

This clonotype appeared a few times. The gene calls are TRBV30 and TRBJ1-1; D perhaps matches TRBD1 (5 bases). Germline CDR1 reads GTSNPN; CDR2 reads SVGIG (reference sequence). V was pared by 2 bases and J by 4 bases, with 5 bases between. The CDR3 covers 11 residues. The CDR3 bases are TGTGCCTGGAGTCAGGGCACTGAAGCTTTCTTT. It yields the protein CAWSQGTEAFF.

This clonotype was seen a handful of times. This rearrangement joins TRBV6-6 to TRBJ1-1; D remains unclear. The CDR3 is 13 residues long. The ends were cut back, 4 bases at V and 2 bases at J, with 8 bases in the middle. Germline V gene lookup returns CDR1 MNHNY and CDR2 SVGAGI (reference sequence). CDR3 bases: TGTGCCAGCAGTTTGGGCAGTAACACTGAAGCTTTCTTT. Translated, it gives CASSLGSNTEAFF.

This chain connects TRBV28 to TRBJ2-7; D not certain. The CDR3 runs to 12 residues. Looked up from germline, CDR1 is MDHEN and CDR2 is SYDVKM. V lost 3 bases, J lost 7 bases, and 10 bases lay in between. CDR3 amino acids: CASSLRLGEQYF. In nucleotides, the CDR3 is TGTGCCAGCAGTTTGAGGTTGGGGGAGCAGTACTTC. Using reference TRBV28 and TRBJ2-7 for the parts outside the CDR3, the full variable domain is DVKVTQSSRYLVKRTGEKVFLECVQDMDHENMFWYRQDPGLGLRLIYFSYDVKMKEKGDIPEGYSVSREKKERFSLILESASTNQTSMYLCASSLRLGEQYFGPGTRLTVT.

This clonotype was detected ten times or more. The V and J genes are TRBV7-6 and TRBJ2-1; perhaps TRBD1 as D (6 bases). The germline V gene encodes CDR1 SGHVS and CDR2 FNYEAQ. V was cut by 2 bases and J by 7 bases, with 15 bases left in between. The CDR3 loop spans 15 amino acids. CDR3 amino acids: CASSLTFTGLNEQFF. DNA of the CDR3: TGTGCCAGCAGCTTAACCTTTACAGGGCTGAATGAGCAGTTCTTC.

This clonotype has at least ten counts. This sequence joins TRBV7-9 and TRBJ2-7; TRBD1 matches 7 bases. This CDR3 is built from 15 residues. V dropped 2 bases and J dropped 2; count of bases not matched to a gene: 6. Germline CDR1 is SEHNR and CDR2 is FQNEAQ (reference sequence). The CDR3 DNA sequence: TGTGCCAGCAGCTTAAGGACAGGCAGGACCTACGAGCAGTACTTC. Residues: CASSLRTGRTYEQYF.

This clonotype was detected ten times or more. The V call is TRBV7-6, the J call TRBJ2-7; TRBD1 aligns across 9 bases. This CDR3 region has 14 residues. The V gene end was trimmed by 3 bases and the J gene end by 2 bases; junction bases not matched to a gene: 2. Per the germline V gene, CDR1 is SGHVS and CDR2 is FNYEAQ. CDR3 nucleotide sequence: TGTGCCAGCAGCTTCCGGGACAGGGCCTACGAGCAGTACTTC. This sequence encodes CASSFRDRAYEQYF. Combining the CDR3 with reference TRBV7-6 and TRBJ2-7 gives the whole variable domain GAGVSQSPRYKVTKRGQDVALRCDPISGHVSLYWYRQALGQGPEFLTYFNYEAQQDKSGLPNDRFSAERPEGSISTLTIQRTEQRDSAMYRCASSFRDRAYEQYFGPGTRLTVT.

This clonotype was seen a handful of times. The V gene is TRBV19, the J gene TRBJ1-2; tentative D call: TRBD1 (5 bases). V lost 3 bases and J 6 bases, leaving 8 bases between the germline ends. CDR1 and CDR2 from the germline V gene are LNHDA and SQIVND (reference sequence). This CDR3 has 12 amino acids. CDR3 DNA: TGTGCCAGTAGTATTACAGGTCATGGCTACACCTTC. Protein sequence: CASSITGHGYTF.

The V and J genes are TRBV4-1 and TRBJ2-1; the D is unclear. This CDR3 has 19 residues. Trimming shortened V by 0 bases and J by 4 bases, and 22 bases separated the two germline ends. In germline, CDR1 is MGHRA, CDR2 YSYEKL. CDR3 loop: CASSQDLGPVTPQYNEQFF. For the CDR3, the DNA is TGCGCCAGCAGCCAAGATCTCGGGCCTGTAACTCCCCAGTACAATGAGCAGTTCTTC.

This clonotype appeared a few times. The chain has TRBV28 and TRBJ2-3; maybe TRBD2 (6 bases). The CDR3 has 16 amino acids. The germline CDR1 and CDR2 sequences are MDHEN and SYDVKM. The germline V and J ends were trimmed by 2 bases and 1 base, with 13 bases remaining between them. This CDR3 is CASSLVEASGTDTQYF. The CDR3 region has the DNA TGTGCCAGCAGTTTAGTCGAGGCTAGCGGCACAGATACGCAGTATTTT. The full variable domain, rest sourced from reference TRBV28 and TRBJ2-3, is DVKVTQSSRYLVKRTGEKVFLECVQDMDHENMFWYRQDPGLGLRLIYFSYDVKMKEKGDIPEGYSVSREKKERFSLILESASTNQTSMYLCASSLVEASGTDTQYFGPGTRLTVL.

This clonotype was observed many times. The chain carries TRBV7-9 and TRBJ2-1; 8 bases match TRBD1. The germline CDR1 and CDR2 sequences are SEHNR and FQNEAQ (reference sequence). V shed 5 bases, J shed 9 bases, and the junction held 12 bases outside the gene matches. The CDR3 has 15 residues. The DNA for the CDR3 is TGTGCCAGCAGCACGACAGGGGCGGCCCACTCTGAGCAGTTCTTC. This translates into CASSTTGAAHSEQFF. Variable domain in full (rest from reference TRBV7-9 and TRBJ2-1): DTGVSQNPRHKITKRGQNVTFRCDPISEHNRLYWYRQTLGQGPEFLTYFQNEAQLEKSRLLSDRFSAERPKGSFSTLEIQRTEQGDSAMYLCASSTTGAAHSEQFFGPGTRLTVL.

This clonotype occurred many times. The chain joins TRBV12-3 or TRBV12-4 to TRBJ2-5; the match to TRBD2 covers 10 bases. This CDR3 comprises 16 residues. The J segment lost 5 bases and the V segment lost 6 bases, leaving 12 bases of the junction unmatched. Here the CDR3 reads CASSWTSGSGQETQYF. CDR3 coding DNA: TGTGCCAGCAGCTGGACTAGCGGATCCGGGCAGGAGACCCAGTACTTC.

A few counts support this clonotype. The chain carries TRBV20-1 and TRBJ2-5, with 8 nucleotides matching TRBD2. Trimming removed 2 bases from V and 4 bases from J; junction bases left unmatched: 0. Germline V gene sequence: CDR1 DFQATT, CDR2 SNEGSKA (reference sequence). The CDR3 runs 12 residues. The CDR3: CSARLAGETQYF. Here the CDR3 DNA reads TGCAGTGCTAGACTAGCGGGAGAGACCCAGTACTTC.

This clonotype was counted between two and nine times. DNA of the CDR3: TGTGCCAGCAGCTCCCCTAAGGCTAGCGGGAGAAGGAATGAGCAGTTCTTC. It is translated as CASSSPKASGRRNEQFF. V is TRBV28 and J is TRBJ2-1, with TRBD2 matching 10 bases. CDR1 and CDR2 from the germline V gene are MDHEN and SYDVKM. This CDR3 contains 17 residues. V gave up 6 bases and J gave up 7 bases; unmatched junction bases: 15. The variable domain in full, with the rest retrieved from reference TRBV28 and TRBJ2-1, is DVKVTQSSRYLVKRTGEKVFLECVQDMDHENMFWYRQDPGLGLRLIYFSYDVKMKEKGDIPEGYSVSREKKERFSLILESASTNQTSMYLCASSSPKASGRRNEQFFGPGTRLTVL.

This clonotype was detected ten times or more. This sequence joins TRBV20-1 and TRBJ1-1; 8 bases align to TRBD1. Germline lookup yields CDR1 DFQATT and CDR2 SNEGSKA (reference sequence). The J segment lost 7 bases and the V segment lost 0 bases, leaving 7 bases of the junction unmatched. CDR3 length: 14 amino acids. CDR3 residues: CSARDGQGAFEAFF. Written as DNA, the CDR3 is TGCAGTGCTAGAGATGGTCAGGGGGCCTTTGAAGCTTTCTTT.

This clonotype appeared many times. The V and J genes are TRBV6-6 and TRBJ1-5; tentative D call: TRBD1 (5 bases). The CDR3 covers 17 residues. The germline gives CDR1 MNHNY, CDR2 SVGAGI (reference sequence). V was clipped by 4 bases and J by 4 bases, with 20 bases between them. CDR3 coding DNA: TGTGCCAGCAGTTGGAAAACGGGGGTGCTAGGAAATCAGCCCCAGCATTTT. As protein: CASSWKTGVLGNQPQHF.

This sequence joins TRBV18 and TRBJ2-3; no clear D. Per the germline V gene, CDR1 is KGHSH and CDR2 is LQKENI. The CDR3 is 11 amino acids. Deletions cut 3 bases from V and 5 bases from J, with 3 bases between. CDR3 nucleotides: TGTGCCAGCTCACCCAAAGATACGCAGTATTTT. Amino acids: CASSPKDTQYF. The variable domain in full, completed from reference TRBV18 and TRBJ2-3, reads NAGVMQNPRHLVRRRGQEARLRCSPMKGHSHVYWYRQLPEEGLKFMVYLQKENIIDESGMPKERFSAEFPKEGPSILRIQQVVRGDSAAYFCASSPKDTQYFGPGTRLTVL.

This clonotype was picked up a small number of times. This chain connects TRBV25-1 to TRBJ2-2; 7 bases are a match to TRBD1. Germline assignment: CDR1 MGHDK and CDR2 SYGVNS. The CDR3 contains 17 residues. Trimming removed 0 bases from V and 4 bases from J; junction bases left unmatched: 8. The CDR3 sequence is CASSEYQTGLGTGELFF. The CDR3 DNA reads TGTGCCAGCAGTGAATACCAGACAGGGTTGGGCACCGGGGAGCTGTTTTTT.

This clonotype was picked up a small number of times. The chain has TRBV7-9 and TRBJ2-5; no definite D call. Trimming took 4 bases from V and 3 from J, leaving 21 bases between them. Germline-derived CDR1 and CDR2 are SEHNR and FQNEAQ (reference sequence). The CDR3 extends over 17 amino acids. CDR3 bases: TGTGCCAGCAGCTCCATTAGGATTACGAAGGGCGAAGAGACCCAGTACTTC. Translation gives CASSSIRITKGEETQYF.

In its sample, this clonotype was seen a few times. The CDR3 loop reads CASSSPGQGHSPLHF. The CDR3 nucleotides are TGTGCCAGCAGTTCGCCGGGACAGGGACATTCACCCCTCCACTTT. V is TRBV28 and J is TRBJ1-6; TRBD1 matches 9 bases. J was trimmed by 8 bases and V by 4 bases; bases with no gene match: 6. Germline CDR1 and CDR2: MDHEN and SYDVKM. This CDR3 has 15 amino acids.

The sample holds a few counts of this clonotype. The CDR3 reads CASSRWSGSEQFF. The DNA for the CDR3 is TGTGCCAGCAGCCGGTGGTCAGGGAGTGAGCAGTTCTTC. The V and J genes are TRBV7-3 and TRBJ2-1, with D perhaps TRBD1 or TRBD2 (5 bases each). Germline V gene lookup returns CDR1 SGHTA and CDR2 FQGTGA. The CDR3 spans 13 residues. The V end lost 5 bases, the J end lost 9 bases, and 14 bases lay between the germline ends.

The chain is built from TRBV12-3 or TRBV12-4 and TRBJ1-1, with D unclear. The CDR3 is 12 amino acids. Trimming removed 5 bases at V and 4 bases at J, with 8 bases between. The CDR3 spells CASSPRRTEAFF. The CDR3 coding sequence is TGTGCCAGCAGTCCTCGCCGCACTGAAGCTTTCTTT.

This clonotype showed up many times. The chain joins TRBV12-3 or TRBV12-4 to TRBJ2-1; D may be TRBD2 (6 bases). The CDR3 sequence is 14 residues long. Trimming took off 1 base at V and 5 bases at J, with 9 bases between the two ends. CDR3 region: CASSLGGKHNEQFF. The CDR3, as DNA: TGTGCCAGCAGTTTAGGCGGGAAGCACAATGAGCAGTTCTTC.